A single sample gave rise to the 8 T cell receptor beta chains below, sequenced in a study of blood T cell repertoires in COVID-19. Using immunoSEQ multiplex PCR, the repertoire was profiled, and TCRdb retains in-frame clones only, with some absent. The sample includes roughly 410,000 clones, roughly 90% of them seen just once. The material sequenced was peripheral blood. Source of these receptors: a man aged 40-55 years with acute or convalescent COVID-19.

This chain links TRBV4-2 with TRBJ2-2; the D is unclear. Trimming took 1 base from V and 4 from J, leaving 10 bases between them. Germline CDR1 LGHNA, CDR2 YNFKEQ. The CDR3 is 15 amino acids. As DNA, the CDR3 is TGTGCCAGCAGCCAAGGGGTCCGGGTCACCGGGGAGCTGTTTTTT. This gives the protein CASSQGVRVTGELFF.

J is TRBJ1-6 and V is TRBV3-1 (or the pseudogene TRBV3-2), with a possible D match to TRBD1 (6 bases). The CDR3 has 15 residues. Germline values: CDR1 LGHDT, CDR2 YNNKEL (reference sequence). V gave up 4 bases and J gave up 9 bases, with 16 bases separating them. The CDR3 is CASSRNTVQGSPLHF. Written as DNA, the CDR3 is TGTGCCAGCAGCCGTAACACCGTACAGGGTTCACCCCTCCACTTT.

The chain employs TRBV6-6 and TRBJ2-1, with 9 bases lining up with TRBD2. Germline lookup yields CDR1 MNHNY and CDR2 SVGAGI (reference sequence). The CDR3 is 20 amino acids. V dropped 6 bases and J dropped 7; count of bases not matched to a gene: 25. The CDR3 nucleotides are TGTGCCAGCAGCGATCGCGGCGGGGGGGGTATTATTGGTTCCGTTAATGAGCAGTTCTTC. Translated, it gives CASSDRGGGGIIGSVNEQFF.

The chain joins TRBV21-1 to TRBJ2-7; the table's D call, TRBD1, was not checked against the DNA. TRBV21-1 is classified as a pseudogene. The CDR3 contains 12 residues. CDR3 sequence: CASSSGHHEQYF. CDR3 sequence (DNA): TGTGCCAGCAGCAGCGGACACCACGAGCAGTACTTC.

This clone was recorded only once. The chain couples TRBV10-2 to TRBJ2-3, with D maybe TRBD1 (5 bases). Deletions cut 6 bases from V and 1 base from J, with 14 bases between. The CDR3 is 15 amino acids. Germline V gives CDR1 WSHSY, CDR2 SAAADI. CDR3 amino acids: CASSAFGAGTDTQYF. CDR3 sequence (DNA): TGCGCCAGCAGCGCCTTTGGGGCGGGCACAGATACGCAGTATTTT.

The rearrangement joins TRBV3-1 (or the pseudogene TRBV3-2) to TRBJ2-1, with D possibly TRBD2 on 6 matching bases. CDR3 length: 15 residues. The germline V gene encodes CDR1 LGHDT and CDR2 YNNKEL (reference sequence). With 5 bases removed from V and 8 bases from J, the gap between germline ends came to 19 bases. CDR3 sequence reads: CASSAETGVPDEQFF. CDR3 nucleotides: TGTGCCAGCAGCGCGGAAACGGGAGTCCCCGATGAGCAGTTCTTC.

The chain carries TRBV2 and TRBJ2-1; 7 nucleotides match TRBD1. With V trimmed by 3 bases and J by 7 bases, 6 bases remained unmatched. CDR3 length: 14 amino acids. Germline V CDR1 and CDR2: SNHLY, FYNNEI. The CDR3 region has the DNA TGTGCCAGCAGTGAGACAGGGAATTGGAATGAGCAGTTCTTC. Its protein is CASSETGNWNEQFF.

The rearrangement uses TRBV27 and TRBJ2-7; 16 nucleotides match TRBD2. This CDR3 spans 16 amino acids. The germline gives CDR1 MNHEY, CDR2 SMNVEV (reference sequence). With 4 bases clipped from V and 3 bases from J, the junction kept 3 bases outside the gene matches. CDR3: CASSYGTSGGDYEQYF. CDR3 bases: TGTGCCAGCAGTTACGGGACTAGCGGGGGGGACTACGAGCAGTACTTC.